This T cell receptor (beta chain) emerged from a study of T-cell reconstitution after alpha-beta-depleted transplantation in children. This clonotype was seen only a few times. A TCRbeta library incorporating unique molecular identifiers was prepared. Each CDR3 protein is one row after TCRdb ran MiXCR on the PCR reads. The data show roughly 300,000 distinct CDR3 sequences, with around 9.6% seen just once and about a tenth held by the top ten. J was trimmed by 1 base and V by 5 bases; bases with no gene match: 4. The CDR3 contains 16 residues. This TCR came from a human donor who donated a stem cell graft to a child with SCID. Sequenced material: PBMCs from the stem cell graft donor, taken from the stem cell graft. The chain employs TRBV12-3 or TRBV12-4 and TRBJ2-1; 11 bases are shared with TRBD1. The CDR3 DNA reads TGTGCCAGCAGTAAGGACAGGGGGCAATCCTACAATGAGCAGTTCTTC. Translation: CASSKDRGQSYNEQFF.